A single sample is the source of the 14 T cell receptor beta chains below, sequenced in a study of cytomegalovirus exposure and HLA in healthy donors (dated by TCRdb to about 2017). The library was made by the immunoSEQ multiplex PCR assay. The multiplex PCR relied on a mix of 60 forward primers for TCR Vbeta segments and 13 reverse primers for TCR Jbeta segments. TCRdb took over this immuneACCESS table, retaining in-frame rearrangements with V and J assigned. Such tables are incomplete; in checked studies, under half of the missing clones stem from an unresolved V gene, and the remainder is unexplained. The sample yields 130,000 to 150,000 clones; approximately 72% were counted once. The leading ten clones occupy approximately 2.1% of the sample. Specimen: PBMCs. The source of these receptors is a man aged 40-55 years in good health and CMV-seronegative.

This rearrangement joins TRBV14 to TRBJ2-7; D is possibly TRBD2 (6 bases). Per the germline V gene, CDR1 is SGHDN and CDR2 is FVKESK. Trimming took 1 base from V and 2 from J, leaving 15 bases between them. The CDR3 extends over 16 amino acids. CDR3 amino acids: CASSQVYPSAAYEQYF. CDR3 nucleotide sequence: TGTGCCAGCAGCCAAGTTTATCCTAGCGCCGCCTACGAGCAGTACTTC.

This clone was picked up a small number of times. Written as DNA, the CDR3 is TGTGCCAGCAGTTTAGGCTCAGTCAATGAGCAGTTCTTC. This sequence encodes CASSLGSVNEQFF. The V call is TRBV27, the J call TRBJ2-1; D ambiguous. V lost 2 bases and J 6 bases, leaving 8 bases between the germline ends. Germline CDR1 is MNHEY and CDR2 is SMNVEV (reference sequence). The CDR3 extends over 13 amino acids.

The rearrangement joins TRBV29-1 to TRBJ1-2, with TRBD1 matching 7 bases. The CDR3 spans 13 residues. Trimming at V came to 7 bases and at J to 2 bases, leaving 7 bases not matched to a gene. Germline loops: CDR1 SQVTM, CDR2 ANQGSEA. The CDR3 coding sequence is TGCAGCGCATACAGGGGCACAAACTATGGCTACACCTTC. Translating it yields CSAYRGTNYGYTF.

The CDR3 DNA reads as TGTGCCAGCAGTCCAGACAGGTGGTACTACGAGCAGTACTTC. Translated: CASSPDRWYYEQYF. The rearrangement links TRBV7-2 to TRBJ2-7, with a tentative D call TRBD1 (6 bases). CDR1 and CDR2 from the germline V gene are SGHTA and FQGNSA. This CDR3 region has 14 residues. Trimming removed 6 bases from V and 3 bases from J, with 15 bases in between.

The chain employs TRBV6-5 and TRBJ2-2; 7 bases line up with TRBD2. J was trimmed by 3 bases and V by 6 bases; bases with no gene match: 4. This CDR3 spans 14 amino acids. Germline V gives CDR1 MNHEY, CDR2 SVGAGI. CDR3 nucleotides: TGTGCCAGCAGAACGGGGGGATACACCGGGGAGCTGTTTTTT. The encoded protein is CASRTGGYTGELFF.

The chain combines TRBV30 with TRBJ2-1, with 7 bases that match TRBD1. There are 15 residues in the CDR3. J gave up 2 bases and V 1 base, and 5 bases lay outside the gene matches. Germline CDR1 reads GTSNPN; CDR2 reads SVGIG (reference sequence). The CDR3 loop reads CAWSEYRGPYNEQFF. The CDR3, as DNA: TGTGCCTGGAGTGAGTACAGGGGCCCCTACAATGAGCAGTTCTTC.

In the case of this clone: Compared with germline, one end of the junction differs, possibly owing to a read error. The rearrangement links TRBV5-1 to TRBJ1-2, with D perhaps matching TRBD1 (5 bases). This CDR3 has 13 residues. Germline CDR1 reads SGHRS; CDR2 reads YFSETQ. The CDR3 nucleotides read TGCGCCAGCAGCTTGGGCAGTCAGGGTGGCTACCCCTTC. Encoded protein: CASSLGSQGGYPF.

This clone was detected a few times. The chain recombines TRBV7-9 with TRBJ2-7; 7 positions match TRBD2. With V trimmed by 5 bases and J by 4 bases, 5 bases remained unmatched. The CDR3 contains 13 residues. From germline, CDR1 is SEHNR and CDR2 FQNEAQ (reference sequence). CDR3 nucleotides: TGTGCCAGCAGCCACAGCGGGACTTACGAGCAGTACTTC. This codes for CASSHSGTYEQYF.

A few counts support this clone. J is TRBJ1-5 and V is TRBV7-2, with a possible D match to TRBD1 (5 bases). The CDR3 length is 13 residues. V lost 6 bases and J lost 5, with 11 bases in between. The germline gives CDR1 SGHTA, CDR2 FQGNSA. The CDR3 sequence: CASRLTADQPQHF. DNA of the CDR3: TGTGCCAGCAGATTGACAGCTGATCAGCCCCAGCATTTT. The whole variable domain, filled in from reference TRBV7-2 and TRBJ1-5, reads GAGVSQSPSNKVTEKGKDVELRCDPISGHTALYWYRQSLGQGLEFLIYFQGNSAPDKSGLPSDRFSAERTGGSVSTLTIQRTQQEDSAVYLCASRLTADQPQHFGDGTRLSIL.

The chain recombines TRBV6-5 with TRBJ2-7; TRBD1 aligns across 9 bases. The CDR3 sequence is 15 residues long. The J segment lost 5 bases and the V segment lost 5 bases, leaving 10 bases of the junction unmatched. Germline CDR1 reads MNHEY; CDR2 reads SVGAGI. The CDR3 nucleotides are TGTGCCAGCAGTACCGCCGGGACAGGGAGTAACGAGCAGTACTTC. It specifies CASSTAGTGSNEQYF.

J is TRBJ1-2 and V is TRBV2; a weak D match, TRBD1 (5 bases). Trimming removed 6 bases from V and 7 bases from J, with 21 bases in between. The V gene's germline CDR1 is SNHLY and CDR2 FYNNEI. The CDR3 runs 15 residues. The DNA for the CDR3 is TGTGCCAGCAGCTACTTACCCCGGGGGGAGCGTGGCTACACCTTC. Amino acids: CASSYLPRGERGYTF.

This CDR3 is CASSLAGQGLYGYTF. CDR3 nucleotide sequence: TGCGCCAGCAGCTTGGCGGGACAGGGTCTCTATGGCTACACCTTC. The chain employs TRBV5-1 and TRBJ1-2; 9 bases fit TRBD1. The CDR3 contains 15 residues. V dropped 0 bases and J dropped 4; count of bases not matched to a gene: 4. CDR1 is SGHRS, CDR2 YFSETQ, per germline.

This chain uses TRBV25-1 with TRBJ2-7, with D possibly matching TRBD1 (5 bases). Germline CDR1 MGHDK, CDR2 SYGVNS. V dropped 1 base and J dropped 2 bases, with 9 bases sitting between them. This CDR3 has 14 amino acids. CDR3 sequence reads: CASSEFRAPYEQYF. The CDR3 coding sequence is TGTGCCAGCAGTGAATTCAGGGCGCCCTACGAGCAGTACTTC.

CDR3 nucleotides: TGTGCCAGCAGCGTAGGGGACAGATATCAGCCCCAGCATTTT. This gives the protein CASSVGDRYQPQHF. The V gene is TRBV9, the J gene TRBJ1-5; 7 bases agree with TRBD1. Losses at the gene ends were 0 bases for V and 5 bases for J; bases not matched to a gene: 2. CDR3 length: 14 amino acids. The germline V gene has CDR1 SGDLS and CDR2 YYNGEE.